This section outlines one T cell receptor beta chain sequence together with its context. This specimen comes from a study of blood T cell dynamics during melanoma immunotherapy. Data came from immunoSEQ multiplex PCR; TCRdb stores just in-frame clones and leaves some out. The repertoire holds around 6,200 clones, with about four fifths as singletons. The time point denotes: week 3, after first cycle of checkpoint inhibitor. The junction had 7 bases not matched to a gene; V was cut back by 4 bases and J by 8 bases. The germline V gene encodes CDR1 MGHRA and CDR2 YSYEKL. This CDR3 is built from 15 residues.

V and J are TRBV4-1 and TRBJ1-6, with 8 bases that match TRBD1. Sequences were derived from blood, sampled from a patient treated with checkpoint blockade. The TCR originated in a human donor with melanoma. The CDR3 loop reads CASSLRTGPDSPLHF. The CDR3 region has the DNA TGCGCCAGCAGCCTACGGACAGGGCCTGATTCACCCCTCCACTTT.